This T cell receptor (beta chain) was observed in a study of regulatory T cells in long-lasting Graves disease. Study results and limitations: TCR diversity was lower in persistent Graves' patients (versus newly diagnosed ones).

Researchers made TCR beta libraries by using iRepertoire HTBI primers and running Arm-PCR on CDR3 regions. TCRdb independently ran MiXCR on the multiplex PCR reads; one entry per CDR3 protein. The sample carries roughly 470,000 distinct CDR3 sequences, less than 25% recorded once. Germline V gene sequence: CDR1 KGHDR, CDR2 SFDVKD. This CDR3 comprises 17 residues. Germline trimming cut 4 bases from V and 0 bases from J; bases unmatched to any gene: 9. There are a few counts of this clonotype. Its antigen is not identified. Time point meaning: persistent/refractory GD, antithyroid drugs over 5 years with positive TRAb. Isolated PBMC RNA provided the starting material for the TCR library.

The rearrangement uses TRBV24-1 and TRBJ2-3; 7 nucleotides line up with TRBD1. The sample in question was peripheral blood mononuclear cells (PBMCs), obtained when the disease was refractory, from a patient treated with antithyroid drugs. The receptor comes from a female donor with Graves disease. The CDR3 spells CATSDRTGADSTDTQYF. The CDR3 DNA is TGTGCCACCAGTGACCGCACAGGGGCCGATAGCACAGATACGCAGTATTTT.